This T cell receptor (beta chain) was recorded in a study of T cells in Graves' hyperthyroidism and ophthalmopathy. Overall study findings and caveats: Blood also contained most expanded thyroid clonotypes above 0.001.

RNA transcripts served as the template for amplifying TCR beta CDR3 regions. A first-round RT-PCR of the TCR CDR3 used the HTBI primer set. TCRdb itself ran the multiplex PCR reads through MiXCR, one entry per CDR3 protein. The sample lists a few hundred thousand distinct CDR3 sequences; roughly an eighth were seen once. The germline V and J ends were trimmed by 2 bases and 8 bases, with 10 bases remaining between them. The CDR3 has 14 amino acids. Ophthalmopathy patients had moderate-to-severe active disease, CAS ≥3, NOSPECS ≥4, and disease duration under 3 months. A patient was excluded if there was uncontrolled infection, other autoimmune disease, pregnancy or lactation. This clonotype was found many times. No antigen is known for it.

Sequencing was done on a sample of blood. This sequence originates from a woman aged 40 to 50 with Graves' ophthalmopathy. This chain links TRBV12-3 or TRBV12-4 with TRBJ1-6; tentatively, D is TRBD1 (5 bases). In DNA, the CDR3 is TGTGCCAGCAGTTTAATCGGGGGGGATTCACCCCTCCACTTT. The encoded protein is CASSLIGGDSPLHF.